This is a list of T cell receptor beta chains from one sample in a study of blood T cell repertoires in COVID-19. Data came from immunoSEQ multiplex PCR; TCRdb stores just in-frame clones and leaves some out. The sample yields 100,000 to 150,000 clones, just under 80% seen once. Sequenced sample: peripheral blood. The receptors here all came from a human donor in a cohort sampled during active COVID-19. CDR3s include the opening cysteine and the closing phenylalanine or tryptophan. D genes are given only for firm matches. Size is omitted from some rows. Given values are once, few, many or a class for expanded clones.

CDR3nt: TGTGCCAGCAGCGTGGGGGGGGCCGGCGAGCAGTACTTC
CDR3aa: CASSVGGAGEQYF
abundance: -
d_gene: -
len: 13
v_gene: TRBV9
j_gene: TRBJ2-7

CDR3nt: TGTGCCAGCACCCTGGGCAGGAACGAGCAGTACTTC
CDR3aa: CASTLGRNEQYF
abundance: few
d_gene: -
len: 12
v_gene: TRBV28
j_gene: TRBJ2-7

CDR3nt: TGTGCTAGCAGCTCGGGACAGGGGATGCAGACCCAGTACTTC
CDR3aa: CASSSGQGMQTQYF
abundance: -
d_gene: TRBD1
len: 14
v_gene: TRBV7-7
j_gene: TRBJ2-5

CDR3nt: TGTGCCAGCAAAGCTGCAGGCTACACCTTC
CDR3aa: CASKAAGYTF
abundance: -
d_gene: -
len: 10
v_gene: TRBV28
j_gene: TRBJ1-2

CDR3nt: TGTGCCAGCAGCTCCGAAAGCGAGTACGAGCAGTACTTC
CDR3aa: CASSSESEYEQYF
abundance: -
d_gene: -
len: 13
v_gene: TRBV7-2
j_gene: TRBJ2-7

CDR3nt: TGTGCCAGCAGTTCGGAAGCGGAACTGTTTTTT
CDR3aa: CASSSEAELFF
abundance: once
d_gene: -
len: 11
v_gene: TRBV12-3/TRBV12-4
j_gene: TRBJ1-4

CDR3nt: TGCGCCAGCAGTCAAACCCACAGGGGGCACACCTACGAGCAGTACTTC
CDR3aa: CASSQTHRGHTYEQYF
abundance: -
d_gene: TRBD1
len: 16
v_gene: TRBV23-1
j_gene: TRBJ2-7

CDR3nt: TGTGCCAGCTCACCGGACAGGGGTGGCTACACCTTC
CDR3aa: CASSPDRGGYTF
abundance: -
d_gene: TRBD1
len: 12
v_gene: TRBV18
j_gene: TRBJ1-2

CDR3nt: TGTGCCAGCAGCTTAGCCTCTAGCGGGGGCGGCACAGATACGCAGTATTTT
CDR3aa: CASSLASSGGGTDTQYF
abundance: -
d_gene: TRBD2
len: 17
v_gene: TRBV7-2
j_gene: TRBJ2-3

CDR3nt: TGTGCCAGCGGCCTTTCCCCGGGACAGGGGATAGATGGCTACACCTTC
CDR3aa: CASGLSPGQGIDGYTF
abundance: -
d_gene: TRBD1
len: 16
v_gene: TRBV28
j_gene: TRBJ1-2

CDR3nt: TGTGCCAGCAGTCGACATAGGGGAGGGACGATGAACACTGAAGCTTTCTTT
CDR3aa: CASSRHRGGTMNTEAFF
abundance: -
d_gene: -
len: 17
v_gene: TRBV28
j_gene: TRBJ1-1

CDR3nt: TGCGCCAGCAGCTTTTCAACAGACGAGCAGTACTTC
CDR3aa: CASSFSTDEQYF
abundance: -
d_gene: -
len: 12
v_gene: TRBV5-1
j_gene: TRBJ2-7

CDR3nt: TGTGCCAGCAGTACTTACAGAGCAGAGACCCAGTACTTC
CDR3aa: CASSTYRAETQYF
abundance: -
d_gene: -
len: 13
v_gene: TRBV6-5
j_gene: TRBJ2-5

CDR3nt: TGTGCCAGCAGCCGGGACAGGGGGGTTGCAGATACGCAGTATTTT
CDR3aa: CASSRDRGVADTQYF
abundance: -
d_gene: TRBD1
len: 15
v_gene: TRBV5-4
j_gene: TRBJ2-3

CDR3nt: TGTGCCAGCAGCTCTAGTCGGACGGCGGGGCGTTCACCCCTCCACTTT
CDR3aa: CASSSSRTAGRSPLHF
abundance: -
d_gene: -
len: 16
v_gene: TRBV7-8
j_gene: TRBJ1-6

CDR3nt: TGTGCCAGCAGCTTGCAGGGGGCTGGATCACCCCTCCACTTT
CDR3aa: CASSLQGAGSPLHF
abundance: -
d_gene: TRBD1
len: 14
v_gene: TRBV5-5
j_gene: TRBJ1-6

CDR3nt: TGTGCCAGTAGTATAGACCCTAGCCAGAATGAGCAGTTCTTC
CDR3aa: CASSIDPSQNEQFF
abundance: -
d_gene: -
len: 14
v_gene: TRBV19
j_gene: TRBJ2-1

CDR3nt: TGTGCCAGCAGCTCCCAGACAGGGGGTATGGTAGCGGGAGAGCAGTTCTTC
CDR3aa: CASSSQTGGMVAGEQFF
abundance: -
d_gene: -
len: 17
v_gene: TRBV7-3
j_gene: TRBJ2-1

CDR3nt: TGTGCCAGTAGAGAACAGGGGGCTTACACCGGGGAGCTGTTTTTT
CDR3aa: CASREQGAYTGELFF
abundance: -
d_gene: TRBD1
len: 15
v_gene: TRBV19
j_gene: TRBJ2-2

CDR3nt: TGTGCCAGCAGTTTATACGGAGCCTATGGCTACACCTTC
CDR3aa: CASSLYGAYGYTF
abundance: -
d_gene: -
len: 13
v_gene: TRBV27
j_gene: TRBJ1-2

CDR3nt: TGCGCCAGCAGCACAACCCCGGGACAGGTGAATCAGCCCCAGCATTTT
CDR3aa: CASSTTPGQVNQPQHF
abundance: -
d_gene: TRBD1
len: 16
v_gene: TRBV4-1
j_gene: TRBJ1-5

CDR3nt: TGTGCCAGTACCCCCGGGACAGAGGCATTCACGCAGTATTTT
CDR3aa: CASTPGTEAFTQYF
abundance: -
d_gene: TRBD1
len: 14
v_gene: TRBV28
j_gene: TRBJ2-3

CDR3nt: TGCGCCAGCAGCTTGGGAACAGGGAGTCAGCCCCAGCATTTT
CDR3aa: CASSLGTGSQPQHF
abundance: -
d_gene: -
len: 14
v_gene: TRBV5-1
j_gene: TRBJ1-5